The 13 T cell receptor beta chains listed next were all sequenced from one sample in a study of T-cell reconstitution after alpha-beta-depleted transplantation in children. Unique molecular identifiers were used to barcode this TCRbeta library. Each CDR3 protein gets one entry after TCRdb re-called the PCR reads with MiXCR. The data show about 640,000 distinct CDR3 sequences, roughly 15% seen once. The sequences come from PBMCs from the stem cell graft donor, collected from the stem cell graft. Every receptor here comes from a human donor who donated a stem cell graft to a child with acute myeloid leukemia.

The gene calls are TRBV25-1 and TRBJ1-1, with 7 bases aligning to TRBD1. CDR1 is MGHDK, CDR2 SYGVNS, per germline. V shed 2 bases, J shed 5 bases, and the junction held 8 bases outside the gene matches. The CDR3 covers 15 residues. The CDR3 region has the DNA TGTGCCAGCAGTGAACACAGGGGTGGGAGAACTGAAGCTTTCTTT. It translates to CASSEHRGGRTEAFF.

This clonotype was recorded once. Likely a read error: the CDR3 ends without its conserved phenylalanine or tryptophan. The chain recombines TRBV20-1 with TRBJ1-1; D perhaps matches TRBD1 (6 bases). CDR3 size: 12 residues. V lost 3 bases and J lost 3, with 8 bases in between. Germline lookup yields CDR1 DFQATT and CDR2 SNEGSKA (reference sequence). The DNA for the CDR3 is TGCAGTGCTAGCGAGGGGGACACTGAAGCTTTCTCT. Amino acid sequence: CSASEGDTEAFS.

This clonotype occurred many times. This chain joins TRBV5-5 and TRBJ2-1, with TRBD1 matching 8 bases. The CDR3 has 16 residues. The junction had 14 bases not matched to a gene; V was cut back by 6 bases and J by 6 bases. Germline CDR1 is SGHKS and CDR2 is YYEKEE (reference sequence). The CDR3 protein is CASILPGGAVTNEQFF. The DNA for the CDR3 is TGTGCCAGCATCCTCCCAGGGGGCGCGGTAACCAATGAGCAGTTCTTC.

Ten or more counts support this clonotype. The V and J genes are TRBV5-4 and TRBJ2-1; TRBD2 matches at 13 bases. The V gene's germline CDR1 is SGHNT and CDR2 YYREEE (reference sequence). The ends lost 3 bases at V and 8 bases at J; junction bases unmatched: 5. The CDR3 covers 15 residues. The CDR3 protein is CASSSGTSGVDEQFF. For the CDR3, the DNA is TGTGCCAGCAGCTCCGGGACTAGCGGGGTGGATGAGCAGTTCTTC.

This clonotype was observed at least ten times. CDR3 sequence: CSARELDRESTDTQYF. The CDR3, as DNA: TGCAGTGCTAGAGAATTGGACAGAGAAAGCACAGATACGCAGTATTTT. The chain recombines TRBV20-1 with TRBJ2-3; TRBD1 might be the D (6 bases). This CDR3 region has 16 residues. Germline CDR1 DFQATT, CDR2 SNEGSKA (reference sequence). The ends were cut back, 0 bases at V and 0 bases at J, with 13 bases in the middle.

This clonotype was observed a handful of times. The J gene is TRBJ2-7, the V gene TRBV7-2; unclear D gene. V gave up 2 bases and J gave up 4 bases, with 12 bases separating them. Germline V CDR1 and CDR2: SGHTA, FQGNSA. This CDR3 comprises 14 residues. This chain's CDR3 is CASSLWPSTYEQYV. The DNA of the CDR3 is TGTGCCAGCAGCTTATGGCCGTCTACTTACGAGCAGTACGTC.

Many counts were recorded for this clonotype. This sequence joins TRBV6-1 and TRBJ1-1; D unclear. The V and J ends lost 6 bases and 1 base respectively, with 9 bases between them. In germline, CDR1 is MNHNS, CDR2 SASEGT. CDR3 length: 13 amino acids. The CDR3 nucleotides are TGTGCCAGCAGCAACGCGTGGAACACTGAAGCTTTCTTT. Protein product: CASSNAWNTEAFF.

CDR3 sequence: CAWSVPDRVGTQYF. CDR3 nucleotide sequence: TGTGCCTGGAGTGTACCGGACAGGGTAGGAACCCAGTACTTC. The chain recombines TRBV30 with TRBJ2-5; 8 positions agree with TRBD1. Germline CDR1 reads GTSNPN; CDR2 reads SVGIG (reference sequence). The trim removed 0 bases at V and 8 bases at J, leaving 8 bases unmatched. This CDR3 is 14 amino acids long.

The sample holds many counts of this clonotype. This chain connects TRBV15 to TRBJ2-7; 8 bases are shared with TRBD1. CDR1 and CDR2 from the germline V gene are LNHNV and YYDKDF (reference sequence). This CDR3 has 14 residues. With 4 bases clipped from V and 5 bases from J, the junction kept 7 bases outside the gene matches. The CDR3 reads CATSTDQGAHEQYF. The CDR3 bases are TGTGCCACCAGCACTGATCAGGGGGCCCACGAGCAGTACTTC.

This clonotype was seen more than once but under ten times. The chain couples TRBV20-1 to TRBJ2-3, with TRBD2 matching 9 bases. CDR1 DFQATT and CDR2 SNEGSKA come from the germline V gene (reference sequence). The V segment lost 6 bases and the J segment 3 bases; nucleotides outside the gene matches: 10. There are 15 residues in the CDR3. The DNA for the CDR3 is TGCAGTGCCCAGGGGAGCGGGGGGCGAACAGATACGCAGTATTTT. It codes for CSAQGSGGRTDTQYF.

The chain couples TRBV6-2 or TRBV6-3 to TRBJ2-1; 10 bases are shared with TRBD2. The CDR3 is 14 amino acids. Unmatched junction bases numbered 8, after V lost 10 bases and J lost 5 bases. Germline assignment: CDR1 MNHEY and CDR2 SVGEGT. The chain's CDR3 is CATRASGGNNEQFF. In nucleotides, the CDR3 is TGTGCCACCCGAGCTAGCGGGGGCAACAATGAGCAGTTCTTC.

In this sample, this clonotype turned up many times. The chain is built from TRBV20-1 and TRBJ2-2; 9 bases align to TRBD2. Germline values: CDR1 DFQATT, CDR2 SNEGSKA (reference sequence). Trimming removed 3 bases from V and 5 bases from J; junction bases left unmatched: 4. This CDR3 is 14 amino acids long. CDR3 in DNA: TGCAGTGCTAGGACTAGCGGATTGACCGGGGAGCTGTTTTTT. Translated: CSARTSGLTGELFF.

The chain combines TRBV5-1 with TRBJ2-1; a possible D gene is TRBD2 (5 bases). Per the germline V gene, CDR1 is SGHRS and CDR2 is YFSETQ. The CDR3 length is 16 residues. Trimming removed 0 bases from V and 7 bases from J, with 17 bases in between. DNA of the CDR3: TGCGCCAGCAGCTTGGAGAGCGGTTCGGTTAGGAATGAGCAGTTCTTC. Translated, it gives CASSLESGSVRNEQFF.